The following is a T cell receptor beta chain sequence with its context. What this receptor recognizes is not known. No base qualities exist here, and no much larger clone lies one base off it. The library relied on the immunoSEQ multiplex PCR assay. The multiplex PCR relied on a mix of 60 forward primers for TCR Vbeta segments and 13 reverse primers for TCR Jbeta segments. A multiplex PCR assay on genomic DNA amplified the CDR3 region of rearranged TCR beta genes. The amplified TCR beta libraries were sequenced on the Illumina HiSeq System as 87-base-pair reads. On the study's bioinformatics: A later analysis tallied about 77 million unique TCR beta chains across the 610 or so repertoires, and some 12 million of those chains were shared by two or more donors. Raw reads were error-corrected and collapsed into unique sequences by a nearest-neighbor algorithm in which closely related sequences were merged to remove PCR and sequencing errors. To assign V, D and J gene segments, CDR3 sequences were aligned to IMGT reference sequences. For a sequence to be retained, a match of at least six nucleotides to both a V gene segment and a J gene segment was required. A rearrangement was called productive if the CDR3 had no stop codons and remained in frame with V and J, and every other rearrangement was called non-productive. Following IMGT convention, CDR3 was defined as the stretch from the second conserved V-encoded cysteine up to the conserved J-encoded phenylalanine. In an earlier analysis of 587 of the donors, sequences lacking an unambiguous match to a single V gene segment were excluded. In an earlier analysis of a few hundred of the donors, a V segment was called functional when productive rearrangements were above 56.7%, and segregating when the standard deviation between donors exceeded 5%. A statistical classification framework was built for diagnosing cytomegalovirus status from the catalog of TCR beta chain sequences. V and J gene assignment, in a later analysis, came from comparing TCR nucleotide sequences with IMGT/GENE-DB human TR gene sequences. In a later analysis, CDR3 sequences and most-parsimonious VDJ recombination scenarios were assigned using the TCRdist pipeline. A later analysis defined each TCR beta chain by its CDR3 amino acid sequence plus V-gene family, and excluded reads lacking a unique V-gene family. A later analysis removed roughly 590 highly shared, low-generation-probability nucleotide sequences to deal with suspected cross-contamination and a sequencing artifact. In a later analysis, a clonal expansion index was calculated for each public chain from normalized within-repertoire ranks of inferred template counts. A later analysis computed generation probabilities with a VDJ recombination model fitted to out-of-frame rearrangements, and checked the results against IGoR. In a later analysis, hypergeometric tests were used to score TCR-TCR, TCR-HLA and TCR-CMV co-occurrence, with a repertoire-size bias correction applied to TCR pairs. In a later analysis, false discovery rates were estimated by permuting HLA or CMV assignments 20 times. In a later analysis, co-occurring TCRs were grouped using DBSCAN, with TCRdist sequence similarity added in when clustering inside HLA-allele-positive subsets. For co-occurrence clustering, repertoires with fewer than 30,000 or more than 120,000 public chains were excluded, along with four or five repertoires with anomalous nucleotide sharing. The immuneACCESS repertoire file appears here via TCRdb, limited to in-frame rearrangements. These files lack a portion of the clones; in checked studies, under half of the deficit traces to unresolved V genes, and the cause of the others is not known. V and J calls and clone size follow that table, whereas D and trimming were derived from the DNA. This sample is represented by 100,000 to 150,000 clones; roughly 72% of them were singletons. In total, the top ten clones hold 4% of the sample.

The data derive from a study of cytomegalovirus exposure and HLA in healthy donors (dated by TCRdb to the late 2010s). A note on the overall study: In an earlier analysis of fewer than 750 of the donors, approximately 300 Gb of sequence data and 117 million unique TCR beta sequences from about 179 million T cells were reported. Class I and class II HLA loci were covered by the typing at four-digit resolution. The later analysis used no new phenotypic data to find candidate immune exposures, relying instead on TCR beta sequences and their occurrence across donors. Genome-wide SNP genotypes for about 65% of the 666 donors were used in a later genetic analysis, which treated that subset as a discovery cohort. Four or five DR-DQ haplotypes were treated as single units for association and clustering because of strong linkage in the cohort. The study combined high-throughput TCR immunosequencing, statistical association of individual TCRs with disease status, and machine learning to predict cytomegalovirus infection status. Donor age, sex, ethnicity and CMV serostatus were collected together with the repertoire data. In an earlier analysis of 587 of the donors, high-throughput TCR beta sequencing was used to judge whether each TCR beta V gene segment behaved as functional or pseudogenic. The study was designed to test whether signatures of past pathogen exposure could be identified by cataloging public T cell receptors. The number of donors typed differed by locus, with about 620-630 for A, B, C, DRB1 and DQB1, more than 500 for DQA1, 606 for DPA1, and some 440 for DPB1. The genetic ancestry cluster associated with self-reported Caucasian donors included over 80% of the 398 genotyped donors. Using immunosequencing, the study profiled T cell repertoires from approximately 700 subjects and related those repertoires to cytomegalovirus serostatus. Besides the first cohort of hundreds of subjects, a separate validation cohort made up of about 120 different subjects was used. Among about 400 genotyped donors of the cohort, an average of about 220,000 unique TCR beta nucleotide sequences was sequenced per donor, of which approximately 18% were non-productive. To study patterns of TCR occurrence, a later analysis re-analyzed previously published TCR beta repertoires from 666 donors and added high-resolution HLA genotyping. About 280 gigabases of sequencing data and around 87 million unique TCR sequences were included in an early release covering about 620 HLA-typed donors. Every repertoire in the discovery cohort had been generated on one and the same sequencing platform. Here is what the overall study found, with its caveats: Because counts were too low, under 20 rarely observed V segments, including chromosome 9 orphons, were left out of the earlier analysis of a few hundred of the donors. When HLA alleles, especially DR and DQ, strongly co-occurred, attributing TCR associations to individual alleles was difficult. The sequencing pipeline was judged likely to have produced a cluster of highly shared sequence variants as a technical artifact. In the study, around 150 TCR beta chains were listed as associated with cytomegalovirus. A further reported finding was that TCR beta sequences accurately predicted the HLA-A and HLA-B alleles for most subjects in the first cohort. Correlated functional status among segregating V segments might be attributable to linkage disequilibrium, but an unknown experimental factor could not be ruled out. Because HLA typing was missing for some donors at each locus, association tests included only the typed subset. Compared with equally common non-associated chains, HLA-associated TCR beta chains in a later analysis were more clonally expanded and had lower generation probabilities. Roughly uniform sequencing depth across donors was assumed in presence/absence analyses, although this assumption may not hold. Cytomegalovirus status was reported to be diagnosed by the classifier with high specificity and sensitivity in both the original and validation cohorts. Specific HLA alleles were associated with about 17,000 TCR beta sequences at a false discovery rate of 0.05 in a later analysis. CMV serostatus was the only immune exposure information available for the cohort. In a later analysis, the rate of TCR association differed among HLA loci, with DRB1 alleles having the most associated TCRs and HLA-C alleles having the fewest. Most TCR sequences were seen in very few donors, while some public TCRs were found in many individuals. In vitro tests confirmed that a few of the cytomegalovirus-associated TCR beta chains recognize cytomegalovirus antigens. Because the 87-base-pair reads could not distinguish some IMGT-functional V segments, including TRBV6-2 and TRBV6-3, those segments were excluded. Most CMV-associated TCR beta chains appeared to be HLA-restricted in a later analysis, and the HLA associations seemed to be driven largely by CMV exposure. In an earlier analysis of around 500 of the donors, most TCR beta V segments appeared in productive rearrangements about 87% or about 30% of the time, broadly matching IMGT annotations. According to a later genetic analysis, donors in an Asian-associated ancestry cluster had fewer N-insertions in productive TCRs than the approximately 690-donor mean. According to the authors, the approach could potentially be generalized to other disease states and immunological phenotypes. The cohort was sequenced for TCR beta chains only, and without alpha or paired-chain data the features that could be detected were limited. According to a later analysis, parvovirus B19, influenza, CMV and Epstein-Barr virus appeared linked to several top co-occurrence clusters. V-gene and J-gene trimming of TCR beta chains was associated with a missense DCLRE1C variant in a later genetic analysis, and the association was replicated in an independent cohort.

The cohort was made up of 500 to 850 healthy bone marrow donors. Cohort members were all nominally healthy when sampled, although unrecorded immune exposures were likely present. The donor was CMV seropositive and was included in the group of about 290 seropositive cohort members. A peripheral blood sample was provided by each donor, and peripheral blood mononuclear cells were used for TCR beta sequencing. Genomic DNA extraction from the blood cell samples was performed with the Qiagen DNeasy Blood Extraction Kit. From its cysteine to its phenylalanine, the CDR3 spans 14 amino acids. Kept here is only the CDR3 DNA, which spans 42 bases and is read in frame from base 1. Trimming at the junction amounts to 6 bases on V and 8 bases on J, and the germline ends lie 16 bases apart. Taken from the germline V gene, the CDR1 and CDR2 loops are MRHNA and SNTAGT.

The V and J genes are TRBV6-4 and TRBJ1-4, with a tentative D gene TRBD1 over 5 matching bases. The TCR was taken from a man aged 40-49 years in good health and CMV-seropositive. Sequenced material: PBMCs. The CDR3 here reads CASSPGGDGEKLFF. The base sequence is TGTGCCAGCAGCCCCGGGGGAGATGGCGAAAAACTGTTTTTT.